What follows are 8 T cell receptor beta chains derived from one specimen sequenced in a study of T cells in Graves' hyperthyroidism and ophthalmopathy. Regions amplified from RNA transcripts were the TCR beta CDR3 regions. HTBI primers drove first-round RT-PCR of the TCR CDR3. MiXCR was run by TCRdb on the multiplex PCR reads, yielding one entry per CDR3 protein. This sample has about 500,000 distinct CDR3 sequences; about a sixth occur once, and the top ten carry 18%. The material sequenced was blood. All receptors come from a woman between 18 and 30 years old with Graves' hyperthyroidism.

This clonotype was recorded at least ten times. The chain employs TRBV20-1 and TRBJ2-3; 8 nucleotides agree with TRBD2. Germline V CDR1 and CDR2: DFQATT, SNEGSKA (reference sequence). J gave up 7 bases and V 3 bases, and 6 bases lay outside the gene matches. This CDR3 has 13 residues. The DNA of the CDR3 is TGCAGTGCTAGCGGGAGGGCCTCATATACGCAGTATTTT. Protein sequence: CSASGRASYTQYF.

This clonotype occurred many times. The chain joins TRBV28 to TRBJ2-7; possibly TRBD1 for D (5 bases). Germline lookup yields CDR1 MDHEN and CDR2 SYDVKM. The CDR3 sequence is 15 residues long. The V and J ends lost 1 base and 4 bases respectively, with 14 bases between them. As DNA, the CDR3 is TGTGCCAGCAGTTTATTGGTCCAGGGTAGGTACGAGCAGTACTTC. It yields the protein CASSLLVQGRYEQYF. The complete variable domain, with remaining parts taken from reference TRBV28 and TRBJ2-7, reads DVKVTQSSRYLVKRTGEKVFLECVQDMDHENMFWYRQDPGLGLRLIYFSYDVKMKEKGDIPEGYSVSREKKERFSLILESASTNQTSMYLCASSLLVQGRYEQYFGPGTRLTVT.

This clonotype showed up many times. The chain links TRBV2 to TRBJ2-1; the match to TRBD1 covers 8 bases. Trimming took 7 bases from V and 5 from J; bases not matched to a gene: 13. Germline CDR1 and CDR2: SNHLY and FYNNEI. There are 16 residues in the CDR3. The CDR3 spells CASKSRTGFQNNEQFF. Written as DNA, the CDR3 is TGTGCCAGCAAAAGCCGGACAGGGTTCCAAAACAATGAGCAGTTCTTC.

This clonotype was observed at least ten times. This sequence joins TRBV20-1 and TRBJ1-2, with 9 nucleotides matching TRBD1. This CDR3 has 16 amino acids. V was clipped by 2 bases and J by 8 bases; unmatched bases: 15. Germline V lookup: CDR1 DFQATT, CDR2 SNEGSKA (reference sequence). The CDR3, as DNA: TGCAGTGCTAGACCCGGGACAGGGCCTCTCCACGACGGCTACACCTTC. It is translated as CSARPGTGPLHDGYTF.

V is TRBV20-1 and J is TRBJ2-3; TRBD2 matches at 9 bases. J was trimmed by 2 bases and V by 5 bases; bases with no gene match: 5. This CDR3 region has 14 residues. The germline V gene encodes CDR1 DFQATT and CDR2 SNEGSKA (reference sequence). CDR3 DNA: TGCAGTGCTTGTGCGGGAGGGTACACAGATACGCAGTATTTT. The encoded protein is CSACAGGYTDTQYF.

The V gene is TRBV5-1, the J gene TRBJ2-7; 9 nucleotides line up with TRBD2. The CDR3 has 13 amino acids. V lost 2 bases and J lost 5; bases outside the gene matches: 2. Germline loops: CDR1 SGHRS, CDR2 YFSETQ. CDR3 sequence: CASSFSGSHEQYF. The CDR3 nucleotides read TGCGCCAGCAGCTTTAGCGGGAGCCACGAGCAGTACTTC.

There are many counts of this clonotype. DNA for the CDR3: TGTGCCAGCAGCTCGACAGGGGCGCAGTATTTT. The encoded protein is CASSSTGAQYF. The V gene is TRBV11-2, the J gene TRBJ2-3; 8 bases line up with TRBD1. The junction had 1 base not matched to a gene; V was cut back by 4 bases and J by 10 bases. This CDR3 has 11 residues. CDR1 and CDR2 (germline): SGHAT, FQNNGV.

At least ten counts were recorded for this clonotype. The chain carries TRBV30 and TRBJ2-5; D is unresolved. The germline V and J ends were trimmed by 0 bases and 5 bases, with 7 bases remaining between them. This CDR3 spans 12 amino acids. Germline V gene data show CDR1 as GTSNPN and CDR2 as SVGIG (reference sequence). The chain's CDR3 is CAWSVSSETQYF. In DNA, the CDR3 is TGTGCCTGGAGTGTTAGTTCCGAGACCCAGTACTTC.